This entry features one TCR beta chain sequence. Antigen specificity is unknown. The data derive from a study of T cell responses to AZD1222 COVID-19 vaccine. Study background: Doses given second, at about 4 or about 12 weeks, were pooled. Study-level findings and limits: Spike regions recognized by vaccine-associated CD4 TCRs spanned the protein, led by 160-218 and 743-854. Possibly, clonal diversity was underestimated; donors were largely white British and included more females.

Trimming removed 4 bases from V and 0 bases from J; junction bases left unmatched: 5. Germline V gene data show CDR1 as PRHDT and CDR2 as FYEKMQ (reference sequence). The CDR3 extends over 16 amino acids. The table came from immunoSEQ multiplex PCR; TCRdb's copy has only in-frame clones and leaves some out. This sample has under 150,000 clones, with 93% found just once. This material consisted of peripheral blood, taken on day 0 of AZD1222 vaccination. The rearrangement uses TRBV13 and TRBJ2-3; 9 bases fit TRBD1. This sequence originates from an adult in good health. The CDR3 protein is CASSWGDRASTDTQYF. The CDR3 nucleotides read TGTGCCAGCAGCTGGGGGGACAGGGCGAGCACAGATACGCAGTATTTT. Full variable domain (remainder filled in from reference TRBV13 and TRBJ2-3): AAGVIQSPRHLIKEKRETATLKCYPIPRHDTVYWYQQGPGQDPQFLISFYEKMQSDKGSIPDRFSAQQFSDYHSELNMSSLELGDSALYFCASSWGDRASTDTQYFGPGTRLTVL.